The 27 T cell receptor beta chains in this list originate from one sample, sequenced in a study of blood T cell repertoires in COVID-19. Only in-frame clones appear in the TCRdb table, and some are missing; sequencing was by immunoSEQ multiplex PCR. The sample consists of about 180,000 clones, about 82% of them appearing once. The source material was peripheral blood. All receptors come from an older man with active or convalescent COVID-19.

This clone is a singleton in its sample. The rearrangement uses TRBV29-1 and TRBJ1-3; no definite D call. Trimming shortened V by 5 bases and J by 8 bases, and 10 bases separated the two germline ends. The CDR3 runs to 11 residues. CDR1 SQVTM and CDR2 ANQGSEA come from the germline V gene. The CDR3 loop reads CSVSSGDTIYF. DNA for the CDR3: TGCAGCGTTTCGTCCGGTGACACCATATATTTT.

The V gene is TRBV30, the J gene TRBJ1-3; no firm D call. CDR3 length equals 13 residues. CDR1 and CDR2 from the germline V gene are GTSNPN and SVGIG (reference sequence). The germline V and J ends were trimmed by 2 bases and 11 bases, with 16 bases remaining between them. The chain's CDR3 is CAWSLGMGGAIYF. Here the CDR3 DNA reads TGTGCCTGGAGTTTAGGCATGGGCGGGGCCATATATTTT.

The J gene is TRBJ1-1, the V gene TRBV6-5; D is unclear. V lost 2 bases to trimming and J lost 8 bases, with 12 bases between them. Germline V gene lookup returns CDR1 MNHEY and CDR2 SVGAGI. This CDR3 comprises 13 residues. CDR3 loop: CASSYNAAGEAFF. In DNA, the CDR3 is TGTGCCAGCAGTTACAATGCAGCAGGAGAAGCTTTCTTT.

Regarding this clone: This specimen includes other DNA sequences encoding the same CDR3. The rearrangement joins TRBV19 to TRBJ1-2, with D possibly TRBD1 on 5 matching bases. Germline lookup yields CDR1 LNHDA and CDR2 SQIVND (reference sequence). The length of the CDR3 is 12 residues. Trimming shortened V by 8 bases and J by 4 bases, and 11 bases separated the two germline ends. The DNA for the CDR3 is TGTGCCAGTTCGCAGGGTACCTATGGCTACACCTTC. It codes for CASSQGTYGYTF.

This sequence joins TRBV2 and TRBJ1-1, with 8 nucleotides matching TRBD1. This CDR3 is 12 amino acids long. CDR1 is SNHLY, CDR2 FYNNEI, per germline. The junction had 5 bases not matched to a gene; V was cut back by 9 bases and J by 5 bases. CDR3 bases: TGTGCCAGAAGGACAGGGAGAACTGAAGCTTTCTTT. Translated, it gives CARRTGRTEAFF.

The V gene is TRBV9, the J gene TRBJ2-1, with a tentative D call TRBD2 (7 bases). The CDR3 has 14 amino acids. Trimming pared 4 bases from V and 5 bases from J, leaving 13 bases between. Germline values: CDR1 SGDLS, CDR2 YYNGEE. The CDR3 loop reads CASSPRGGNNEQFF. The DNA for the CDR3 is TGTGCCAGCAGCCCTAGGGGGGGCAACAATGAGCAGTTCTTC.

The V and J genes are TRBV3-1 (or the pseudogene TRBV3-2) and TRBJ1-1, with TRBD1 matching over 9 bases. The CDR3 spans 14 residues. J lost 4 bases, V lost 1 base, and 1 base had no gene match. Germline lookup yields CDR1 LGHDT and CDR2 YNNKEL (reference sequence). The CDR3 bases are TGTGCCAGCAGCCAAGGGACAGGGGCCACTGAAGCTTTCTTT. Its translation: CASSQGTGATEAFF.

This chain connects TRBV18 to TRBJ1-2; 7 bases map to TRBD1. The V segment lost 5 bases and the J segment 4 bases; nucleotides outside the gene matches: 7. The CDR3 consists of 14 residues. Looked up from germline, CDR1 is KGHSH and CDR2 is LQKENI. In DNA form, the CDR3 reads TGTGCCAGCTCAGCGGGACAGAGGGGCTATGGCTACACCTTC. Protein product: CASSAGQRGYGYTF.

The J gene is TRBJ2-1, the V gene TRBV20-1, with a weak D call TRBD1 (5 bases). V was trimmed by 6 bases and J by 8 bases, leaving 11 bases between them. The germline gives CDR1 DFQATT, CDR2 SNEGSKA (reference sequence). This CDR3 is 11 amino acids long. This chain's CDR3 is CSADRNYEQFF. In nucleotides, the CDR3 is TGCAGTGCAGACAGAAACTATGAGCAGTTCTTC.

This clone was seen once. The V and J genes are TRBV5-5 and TRBJ1-5; 7 bases agree with TRBD1. J gave up 4 bases and V 3 bases, and 10 bases lay outside the gene matches. The CDR3 totals 16 residues. Germline V lookup: CDR1 SGHKS, CDR2 YYEKEE (reference sequence). CDR3 DNA: TGTGCCAGCAGCTCAACAGGGGTTCTGGGGAATCAGCCCCAGCATTTT. Its protein product is CASSSTGVLGNQPQHF.

Only a few counts were recorded for this clone. The V call is TRBV21-1, the J call TRBJ2-1; the table names TRBD1, a call not compared with the DNA. TRBV21-1 is listed as a pseudogene. The length of the CDR3 is 21 residues. CDR3 bases: TGTGCCAGAGGCATACAACCCGAAGGAAAGACAGGGGCTTACTCCTACAATGAGCAGTTCTTC. This sequence encodes CARGIQPEGKTGAYSYNEQFF.

V usage is TRBV3-1 (or the pseudogene TRBV3-2) and J usage is TRBJ2-3; tentative D call: TRBD2 (5 bases). The CDR3 is 17 amino acids. Trimming took 4 bases from V and 4 from J, leaving 21 bases between them. Germline V CDR1 and CDR2: LGHDT, YNNKEL (reference sequence). The CDR3 DNA sequence: TGTGCCAGCAGCCCGCAGCCCGCAACGGGGTTGTCAGATACGCAGTATTTT. Protein product: CASSPQPATGLSDTQYF.

This clone was found once. V and J are TRBV9 and TRBJ1-2; 7 bases align to TRBD1. The V segment lost 4 bases and the J segment 2 bases; nucleotides outside the gene matches: 8. The CDR3 extends over 15 amino acids. Germline CDR1 SGDLS, CDR2 YYNGEE. CDR3 sequence (DNA): TGTGCCAGCAGCCCCGGGACAGACCGAAACTATGGCTACACCTTC. Its translation is CASSPGTDRNYGYTF.

J is TRBJ1-6 and V is TRBV19; TRBD1 matches 8 bases. The CDR3 is 15 amino acids. J lost 6 bases, V lost 4 bases, and 5 bases had no gene match. The germline V gene encodes CDR1 LNHDA and CDR2 SQIVND (reference sequence). The chain's CDR3 is CASSTRDRINSPLHF. CDR3 DNA sequence: TGTGCCAGTAGTACGAGGGACAGGATTAATTCACCCCTCCACTTT.

This clone was detected once. V and J are TRBV7-9 and TRBJ1-2; no clear D. This CDR3 spans 15 amino acids. Per the germline V gene, CDR1 is SEHNR and CDR2 is FQNEAQ (reference sequence). V shed 0 bases and J shed 0 bases, with 8 bases lying between them. The CDR3 is CASSLAHSPNYGYTF. CDR3 DNA sequence: TGTGCCAGCAGCTTAGCGCACAGCCCTAACTATGGCTACACCTTC.

This clone was seen only a few times. This chain links TRBV6-2 or TRBV6-3 with TRBJ1-1, with D perhaps matching TRBD1 (6 bases). Trimming removed 5 bases from V and 3 bases from J, with 13 bases in between. The CDR3 is 14 residues long. Germline V gives CDR1 MNHEY, CDR2 SVGEGT. The CDR3 region is CASSLGQIYTEAFF. The CDR3 region has the DNA TGTGCCAGCAGTCTTGGACAGATATACACTGAAGCTTTCTTT.

This chain links TRBV2 with TRBJ2-7; perhaps TRBD1 as D (5 bases). V lost 4 bases and J 6 bases, leaving 10 bases between the germline ends. The CDR3 is 12 amino acids. The germline V gene has CDR1 SNHLY and CDR2 FYNNEI. CDR3 bases: TGTGCCAGCAGTGGGAGTAGGGGCGAGCAGTACTTC. Translating it yields CASSGSRGEQYF.

V is TRBV5-8 and J is TRBJ1-4, with 11 bases that match TRBD1. Losses at the gene ends were 4 bases for V and 6 bases for J; bases not matched to a gene: 2. The CDR3 is 14 residues long. Germline V gene sequence: CDR1 SGHTS, CDR2 YDEGEE. CDR3 residues: CASSTDRGHEKLFF. The CDR3, as DNA: TGTGCCAGCAGCACGGACAGGGGGCATGAAAAACTGTTTTTT.

V gene TRBV5-4 combines with J gene TRBJ1-2; the D is unclear. Germline CDR1 SGHNT, CDR2 YYREEE (reference sequence). V was trimmed by 0 bases and J by 8 bases, leaving 8 bases between them. The CDR3 runs 12 residues. The CDR3, as DNA: TGTGCCAGCAGCTTGGACGCAGAAGGCTACACCTTC. Protein sequence: CASSLDAEGYTF.

This chain's CDR3 is CSAPGQGSETQYF. DNA for the CDR3: TGCAGCGCCCCGGGACAGGGATCCGAGACCCAGTACTTC. The chain links TRBV29-1 to TRBJ2-5; TRBD1 agrees at 9 bases. This CDR3 has 13 amino acids. Losses at the gene ends were 7 bases for V and 5 bases for J; bases not matched to a gene: 8. Germline V gene lookup returns CDR1 SQVTM and CDR2 ANQGSEA.

The chain uses TRBV30 and TRBJ2-3; the D gene is possibly TRBD1 (6 bases). Trimming left V 0 bases short and J 1 base short, with 8 bases between. CDR1 and CDR2 (germline): GTSNPN, SVGIG (reference sequence). CDR3 length: 14 amino acids. The CDR3 sequence: CAWSVAGGTDTQYF. CDR3 nucleotides: TGTGCCTGGAGTGTAGCAGGGGGCACAGATACGCAGTATTTT.

The rearrangement links TRBV30 to TRBJ1-5, with a tentative D call TRBD1 (5 bases). Germline V gene sequence: CDR1 GTSNPN, CDR2 SVGIG (reference sequence). The CDR3 contains 15 residues. Trimming removed 1 base from V and 4 bases from J, with 14 bases in between. The CDR3 DNA sequence: TGTGCCTGGAGTGCGGCGCCTGGGGCTAATCAGCCCCAGCATTTT. Protein product: CAWSAAPGANQPQHF.

V is TRBV9 and J is TRBJ2-3; 10 nucleotides align to TRBD1. Germline-derived CDR1 and CDR2 are SGDLS and YYNGEE. There are 17 residues in the CDR3. The V gene end was trimmed by 0 bases and the J gene end by 10 bases; junction bases not matched to a gene: 14. The CDR3 DNA is TGTGCCAGCAGCGTAGCAGGCGAGGGACAGGGGTTCATCGCGCAGTATTTT. It is translated as CASSVAGEGQGFIAQYF.

V gene TRBV25-1 combines with J gene TRBJ1-5; 10 bases align to TRBD1. V was clipped by 6 bases and J by 6 bases; unmatched bases: 5. The CDR3 consists of 14 residues. Per germline, CDR1 MGHDK and CDR2 SYGVNS. In DNA form, the CDR3 reads TGTGCCAGCAGGGGGACAGGGGACTTTCAGCCCCAGCATTTT. It translates to CASRGTGDFQPQHF.

This chain links TRBV29-1 with TRBJ2-3; D not certain. Between the trimmed V and J ends, which lost 4 bases and 0 bases, there was a span of 11 bases. This CDR3 region has 14 residues. From germline, CDR1 is SQVTM and CDR2 ANQGSEA. The CDR3 sequence: CSVGWASSTDTQYF. For the CDR3, the DNA is TGCAGCGTTGGCTGGGCCAGCAGCACAGATACGCAGTATTTT.

The chain is built from TRBV12-5 and TRBJ2-3; the D gene is possibly TRBD2 (6 bases). This CDR3 has 15 amino acids. V was clipped by 5 bases and J by 0 bases, with 12 bases between them. Germline CDR1 LGHNT, CDR2 FRNRAP. The DNA of the CDR3 is TGTGCTAGTGGTCCCCAGCGGGTAAGCACAGATACGCAGTATTTT. Translating gives CASGPQRVSTDTQYF.

This chain uses TRBV6-5 with TRBJ2-2, with 11 bases aligning to TRBD2. Germline V CDR1 and CDR2: MNHEY, SVGAGI. The CDR3 is made up of 15 amino acids. Unmatched junction bases numbered 9, after V lost 9 bases and J lost 6 bases. CDR3 amino acids: CASSTSGSQSGELFF. In DNA form, the CDR3 reads TGTGCCAGTTCTACTAGCGGGAGTCAATCCGGGGAGCTGTTTTTT.